The 22 T cell receptor beta chains listed next were all sequenced from one sample in a study of patients and donors after allogeneic stem cell transplantation. One entry per CDR3 protein, called by TCRdb with MiXCR from the RT-PCR reads. The sample holds approximately 37,000 distinct CDR3 sequences, 25% to 35% seen once. Specimen: blood, either unsorted or a sorted T cell fraction (not recorded which). The source of these receptors is a human donor who was either an allogeneic HSCT recipient or a stem cell or donor lymphocyte infusion donor (not recorded which). It is not recorded whose cells these are; they may come from a transplant donor.

This clonotype was detected a few times. V usage is TRBV5-1 and J usage is TRBJ1-5, with D unclear. Germline V gene sequence: CDR1 SGHRS, CDR2 YFSETQ. This CDR3 is built from 15 residues. Deletions cut 0 bases from V and 4 bases from J, with 11 bases between. DNA for the CDR3: TGCGCCAGCAGCTTGGAGGACGGGCTGAATCAGCCCCAGCATTTT. Translated, it gives CASSLEDGLNQPQHF. The variable domain in full, with the rest retrieved from reference TRBV5-1 and TRBJ1-5, is KAGVTQTPRYLIKTRGQQVTLSCSPISGHRSVSWYQQTPGQGLQFLFEYFSETQRNKGNFPGRFSGRQFSNSRSEMNVSTLELGDSALYLCASSLEDGLNQPQHFGDGTRLSIL.

This clonotype has a handful of counts. The chain has TRBV9 and TRBJ1-3; D gene unclear. Germline loops: CDR1 SGDLS, CDR2 YYNGEE. The CDR3 is made up of 12 amino acids. Trimming shortened V by 3 bases and J by 1 base, and 2 bases separated the two germline ends. The CDR3, as DNA: TGTGCCAGCAGCGGATCTGGAAACACCATATATTTT. Protein product: CASSGSGNTIYF.

This clonotype has more than one count but fewer than ten. The genes are TRBV29-1 and TRBJ1-1; 10 positions agree with TRBD1. V gave up 2 bases and J gave up 4 bases; unmatched junction bases: 4. This CDR3 has 14 residues. CDR1 SQVTM and CDR2 ANQGSEA come from the germline V gene. DNA for the CDR3: TGCAGCGTTGAACTTGACAGGGGGCGCACTGAAGCTTTCTTT. It is translated as CSVELDRGRTEAFF.

The sample holds many counts of this clonotype. Here the CDR3 reads CASSAGHRYTEAFF. The CDR3 region has the DNA TGTGCCAGCAGTGCGGGACATAGGTACACTGAAGCTTTCTTT. This chain joins TRBV6-2 or TRBV6-3 and TRBJ1-1; TRBD1 is a possible D gene (6 bases). This CDR3 has 14 residues. Germline loops: CDR1 MNHEY, CDR2 SVGEGT. V lost 5 bases to trimming and J lost 3 bases, with 13 bases between them.

This clonotype was observed a few times. The chain couples TRBV19 to TRBJ1-1; D uncertain. Germline V gene lookup returns CDR1 LNHDA and CDR2 SQIVND (reference sequence). Trimming stripped 3 bases from V and 2 bases from J, with 7 bases between. This CDR3 region has 13 residues. CDR3 in DNA: TGTGCCAGTAGTATTGAGGGAAACACTGAAGCTTTCTTT. Translation gives CASSIEGNTEAFF.

This clonotype has at least ten counts. This chain's CDR3 is CASRGQAEAFF. DNA of the CDR3: TGTGCCAGCAGAGGACAGGCTGAAGCTTTCTTT. This chain uses TRBV12-3 or TRBV12-4 with TRBJ1-1; 7 bases match TRBD1. After removal of 6 bases from V and 6 bases from J, the junction contained 1 base not matched to a gene. The length of the CDR3 is 11 residues.

V gene TRBV5-1 combines with J gene TRBJ2-1; 15 bases match TRBD2. CDR3 length: 16 residues. CDR1 SGHRS and CDR2 YFSETQ come from the germline V gene. Losses at the gene ends were 4 bases for V and 5 bases for J; bases not matched to a gene: 4. The DNA for the CDR3 is TGCGCCAGCAGCCAAGGGACTAGCGGGAGGAACAATGAGCAGTTCTTC. Translating gives CASSQGTSGRNNEQFF. The variable domain in full, completed from reference TRBV5-1 and TRBJ2-1, reads KAGVTQTPRYLIKTRGQQVTLSCSPISGHRSVSWYQQTPGQGLQFLFEYFSETQRNKGNFPGRFSGRQFSNSRSEMNVSTLELGDSALYLCASSQGTSGRNNEQFFGPGTRLTVL.

This rearrangement joins TRBV6-5 to TRBJ1-5; D perhaps matches TRBD1 (6 bases). V gave up 4 bases and J gave up 0 bases, with 16 bases separating them. From germline, CDR1 is MNHEY and CDR2 SVGAGI. The CDR3 extends over 17 amino acids. CDR3: CASSSVGGGYSNQPQHF. The CDR3 bases are TGTGCCAGCAGTTCTGTCGGGGGGGGCTATAGCAATCAGCCCCAGCATTTT.

The chain combines TRBV4-1 with TRBJ1-2, with D uncertain. Germline lookup yields CDR1 MGHRA and CDR2 YSYEKL. This CDR3 has 14 residues. Trimming left V 0 bases short and J 8 bases short, with 13 bases between. In DNA form, the CDR3 reads TGCGCCAGCAGCCAAGATCACGCGTTATGGGGCTACACCTTC. It yields the protein CASSQDHALWGYTF.

This clonotype was seen only a few times. The chain recombines TRBV5-6 with TRBJ2-3; 11 nucleotides agree with TRBD2. Germline values: CDR1 SGHDT, CDR2 YYEEEE. Losses at the gene ends were 4 bases for V and 5 bases for J; bases not matched to a gene: 3. The CDR3 spans 14 residues. CDR3: CASSLLAGVDTQYF. CDR3 in DNA: TGTGCCAGCAGCCTACTAGCGGGAGTAGATACGCAGTATTTT.

The chain couples TRBV29-1 to TRBJ2-7; 7 positions agree with TRBD1. V gave up 7 bases and J gave up 2 bases; unmatched junction bases: 8. CDR3 length: 13 residues. Germline V gene data show CDR1 as SQVTM and CDR2 as ANQGSEA. For the CDR3, the DNA is TGCAGCGCCAGACAGGGCCTAACCTACGAGCAGTACTTC. As protein: CSARQGLTYEQYF.

V gene TRBV29-1 combines with J gene TRBJ1-1; the D is unclear. The CDR3 has 13 amino acids. Trimming removed 0 bases at V and 0 bases at J, with 5 bases between. Germline CDR1 and CDR2: SQVTM and ANQGSEA. CDR3: CSVEDWLNTEAFF. DNA for the CDR3: TGCAGCGTTGAAGATTGGCTGAACACTGAAGCTTTCTTT.

This clonotype was counted only a few times. The chain uses TRBV5-1 and TRBJ1-3; D is unresolved. V shed 4 bases and J shed 8 bases, with 13 bases lying between them. Germline V gene data show CDR1 as SGHRS and CDR2 as YFSETQ. There are 13 residues in the CDR3. CDR3 DNA: TGCGCCAGCAGCCCGGATCCTCGGGACACCATATATTTT. This translates into CASSPDPRDTIYF.

This clonotype has only a few counts. J is TRBJ2-3 and V is TRBV6-5; 10 bases map to TRBD2. CDR1 is MNHEY and CDR2 is SVGAGI in the germline V gene. This CDR3 contains 15 residues. Trimming took 5 bases from V and 3 from J; bases not matched to a gene: 5. The CDR3 protein is CASSPPSGRTDTQYF. CDR3 nucleotides: TGTGCCAGCAGTCCACCTAGCGGGAGAACAGATACGCAGTATTTT.

The sample holds many counts of this clonotype. The rearrangement uses TRBV7-3 and TRBJ1-1; 7 bases are shared with TRBD1. CDR1 and CDR2 (germline): SGHTA, FQGTGA. This CDR3 contains 14 residues. The junction had 2 bases not matched to a gene; V was cut back by 0 bases and J by 4 bases. The CDR3 reads CASSLTGGTTEAFF. The CDR3 nucleotides are TGTGCCAGCAGCTTAACAGGGGGCACCACTGAAGCTTTCTTT.

Only a few counts were recorded for this clonotype. The genes are TRBV7-9 and TRBJ2-2, with D perhaps being TRBD1 or TRBD2 (5 bases each). CDR3 length equals 15 residues. Deletions cut 2 bases from V and 6 bases from J, with 13 bases between. Per germline, CDR1 SEHNR and CDR2 FQNEAQ (reference sequence). CDR3 nucleotide sequence: TGTGCCAGCAGCTTACCCGGGACCCGCCCCGGGGAGCTGTTTTTT. Translating it yields CASSLPGTRPGELFF. The full variable domain, in which reference TRBV7-9 and TRBJ2-2 provide the parts outside the CDR3, is DTGVSQNPRHKITKRGQNVTFRCDPISEHNRLYWYRQTLGQGPEFLTYFQNEAQLEKSRLLSDRFSAERPKGSFSTLEIQRTEQGDSAMYLCASSLPGTRPGELFFGEGSRLTVL.

The CDR3 nucleotides read TGTGCCACCAGCAGAGATAGTACGGGGCGTACTGAAGCTTTCTTT. Translated: CATSRDSTGRTEAFF. V and J are TRBV15 and TRBJ1-1, with D possibly being TRBD1 (5 bases). Trimming removed 0 bases from V and 5 bases from J, with 13 bases in between. The CDR3 contains 15 residues. Germline V CDR1 and CDR2: LNHNV, YYDKDF (reference sequence).

V is TRBV29-1 and J is TRBJ2-2; D is ambiguous. The CDR3 totals 14 residues. The germline V gene has CDR1 SQVTM and CDR2 ANQGSEA. Trimming left V 7 bases short and J 6 bases short, with 18 bases between. CDR3: CSAGLASVAGELFF. The CDR3 region has the DNA TGCAGCGCCGGTTTGGCTAGTGTCGCCGGGGAGCTGTTTTTT.

The chain recombines TRBV27 with TRBJ1-6; 10 bases are shared with TRBD1. V gave up 8 bases and J gave up 6 bases; unmatched junction bases: 7. The CDR3 spans 15 residues. The germline gives CDR1 MNHEY, CDR2 SMNVEV (reference sequence). CDR3 DNA: TGTGCCAGCCGGACCCGGGACAGGGGTAATTCACCCCTCCACTTT. Translated, it gives CASRTRDRGNSPLHF.

The chain employs TRBV28 and TRBJ2-7, with 12 bases lining up with TRBD1. The CDR3 spans 14 residues. Trimming at V came to 5 bases and at J to 7 bases, leaving 6 bases not matched to a gene. In germline, CDR1 is MDHEN, CDR2 SYDVKM. In nucleotides, the CDR3 is TGTGCCAGCAGTGGGACAGGGGGCTTTTTGGAGCAGTACTTC. Its translation: CASSGTGGFLEQYF.

This clonotype occurred a few times. V and J are TRBV4-3 and TRBJ1-3; no reliable D call. The CDR3 extends over 13 amino acids. V was shortened by 4 bases and J by 4 bases, with 8 bases between the two germline ends. Germline CDR1 and CDR2: LGHNA and YSLEER. For the CDR3, the DNA is TGCGCCAGCAGCCCCTCCATCGGAAACACCATATATTTT. Encoded protein: CASSPSIGNTIYF.

The chain employs TRBV4-3 and TRBJ1-4, with TRBD1 identical over 8 bases. The CDR3 contains 16 residues. The J segment lost 4 bases and the V segment lost 1 base, leaving 5 bases of the junction unmatched. The germline CDR1 and CDR2 sequences are LGHNA and YSLEER. The CDR3 region has the DNA TGCGCCAGCAGCCAAGGAGTGGACAGGGTTAATGAAAAACTGTTTTTT. This translates into CASSQGVDRVNEKLFF.